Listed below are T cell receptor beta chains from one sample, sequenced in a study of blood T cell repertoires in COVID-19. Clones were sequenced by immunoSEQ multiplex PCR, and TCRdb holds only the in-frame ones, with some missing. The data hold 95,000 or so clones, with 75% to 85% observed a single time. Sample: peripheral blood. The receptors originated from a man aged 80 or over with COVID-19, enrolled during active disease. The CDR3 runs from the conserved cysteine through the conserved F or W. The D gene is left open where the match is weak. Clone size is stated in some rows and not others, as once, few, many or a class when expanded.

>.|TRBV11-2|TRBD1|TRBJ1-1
TGTGCCAGCAGCCCGGGTGTGAGCGGACAGGGAGAAGCTTTCTTT
CASSPGVSGQGEAFF
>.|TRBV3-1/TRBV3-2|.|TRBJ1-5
TGTGCCAGCAGCCGCGAAGGGGGTGTGGAGCCCCAGCATTTT
CASSREGGVEPQHF
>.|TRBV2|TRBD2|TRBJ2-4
TGTGCCAGCAGCCCTCTAGCGGGGGCCAAAAACATTCAGTACTTC
CASSPLAGAKNIQYF
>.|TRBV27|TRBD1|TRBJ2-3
TGTGCCAGCAGCCGGGACAGGCGCACAGATACGCAGTATTTT
CASSRDRRTDTQYF
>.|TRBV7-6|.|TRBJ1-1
TGTGCCAGCAGCTTAGTGGCGAACACTGAAGCTTTCTTT
CASSLVANTEAFF
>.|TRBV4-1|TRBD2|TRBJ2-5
TGCGCCAGCAGCCAAGAGGCCCAGGGGAGCGGGGGGGCAGAGACCCAGTACTTC
CASSQEAQGSGGAETQYF
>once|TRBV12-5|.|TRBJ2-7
TGTGCTAGTGGAACAGGGTCTTCCTACGAGCAGTACTTC
CASGTGSSYEQYF
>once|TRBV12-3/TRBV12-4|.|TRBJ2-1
TGTGCCAGCAGTCTAGTTGAGGAGCAGTTCTTC
CASSLVEEQFF
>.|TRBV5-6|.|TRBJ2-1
TGTGCCAGCAGCTTGACAGGAATCGGTGAGCAGTTCTTC
CASSLTGIGEQFF
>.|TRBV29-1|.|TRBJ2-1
TGCAGCGCCCCGGGGAATGAGCAGTTCTTC
CSAPGNEQFF
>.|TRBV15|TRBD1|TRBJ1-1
TGTGCCACCAGCAGAGGGGACAGGGGCATGAACACTGAAGCTTTCTTT
CATSRGDRGMNTEAFF
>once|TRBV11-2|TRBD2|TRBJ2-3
TGTGCCAGCAGCTTAGGACTAGCACCCACAGATACGCAGTATTTT
CASSLGLAPTDTQYF
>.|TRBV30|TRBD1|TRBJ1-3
TGTGCCTGGAGAGGACAGGGGGCTCTGTCTGGAAACACCATATATTTT
CAWRGQGALSGNTIYF
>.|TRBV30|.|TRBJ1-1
TGTGCCTGGAGCCCTCGATTAGGCGCAGGGCTTCCCACTGAAGCTTTCTTT
CAWSPRLGAGLPTEAFF
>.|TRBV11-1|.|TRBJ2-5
TGTGCCAGCAGCCCCCGGGACTACCAAGAGACCCAGTACTTC
CASSPRDYQETQYF
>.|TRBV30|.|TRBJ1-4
TGTGCCTGGAGTGTATCCCGGGAGGGACTGTTTTTT
CAWSVSREGLFF
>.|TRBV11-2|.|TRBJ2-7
TGTGCCAGCAGCTTGGTAGGGGCCGTGGGTTACGAGCAGTACTTC
CASSLVGAVGYEQYF
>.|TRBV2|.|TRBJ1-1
TGTGCCAGCAGTGATCGGACATCCCCTCGGAACACTGAAGCTTTCTTT
CASSDRTSPRNTEAFF
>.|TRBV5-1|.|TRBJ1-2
TGCGCCAGCACCCTCCTCGGACAGTATGGCTACACCTTC
CASTLLGQYGYTF
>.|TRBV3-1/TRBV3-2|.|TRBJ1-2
TGTGCCAGCAGCCAAGATCCAGGGCACTCTAACTATGGCTACACCTTC
CASSQDPGHSNYGYTF
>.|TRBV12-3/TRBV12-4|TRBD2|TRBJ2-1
TGTGCCAGCAGCCAGACTAGCGAGCAGTTCTTC
CASSQTSEQFF
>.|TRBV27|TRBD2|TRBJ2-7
TGTGCCAGCAGTCCCCGCCCACCGGGGGGGGGCGAGCAGTACTTC
CASSPRPPGGGEQYF
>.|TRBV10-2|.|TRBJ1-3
TGCGCCAGCACCATCCTCGGCCGGGGTGACTCTGGAAACACCATATATTTT
CASTILGRGDSGNTIYF
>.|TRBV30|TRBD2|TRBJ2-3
TGTGCCTGGAGTGGGGTAGCGGGGGATACGCAGTATTTT
CAWSGVAGDTQYF
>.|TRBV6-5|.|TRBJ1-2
TGTGCCAGCAGGGGGCGGTATGGCTACACCTTC
CASRGRYGYTF
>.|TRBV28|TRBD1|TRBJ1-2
TGTGCCAGCAGGCCTCCGGGACAGGGATATGGCTACACCTTC
CASRPPGQGYGYTF
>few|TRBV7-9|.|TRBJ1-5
TGTGCCAGCAGCTTACTAAATCAGCCCCAGCATTTT
CASSLLNQPQHF
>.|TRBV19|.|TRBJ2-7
TGTGCCAGTAGTGTCACTAGGAACGAGCAGTACTTC
CASSVTRNEQYF
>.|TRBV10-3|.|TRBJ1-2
TGTGCCATCAGTGAGTCACCGGGGTATGGCTACACCTTC
CAISESPGYGYTF
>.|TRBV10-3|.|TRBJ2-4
TGTGCCATCCAGGACAACACCAAAAACATTCAGTACTTC
CAIQDNTKNIQYF
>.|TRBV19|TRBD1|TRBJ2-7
TGTGCCAGTAGTCCCGACCAGACAGGGTCCTACGAGCAGTACTTC
CASSPDQTGSYEQYF
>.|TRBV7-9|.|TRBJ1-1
TGTGCCAGCAGCTTAGACGCGTGGAGGAACACTGAAGCTTTCTTT
CASSLDAWRNTEAFF
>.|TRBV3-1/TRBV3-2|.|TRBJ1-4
TGTGCCAGCAGCCCAGGGGCAGGACGAAATGAAAAACTGTTTTTT
CASSPGAGRNEKLFF
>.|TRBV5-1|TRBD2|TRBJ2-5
TGCGCCAGCAGCTCTGCCCCTAGCGGGGGGGCGGAGACCCAGTACTTC
CASSSAPSGGAETQYF
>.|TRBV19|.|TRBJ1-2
TGTGCCAGTAGTAGGATTCATACGGAAGGGGATGGCTACACCTTC
CASSRIHTEGDGYTF
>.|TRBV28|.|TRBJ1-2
TGTGCCAGCAGACCCTCCCAGGGTGGGGGCTACACCTTC
CASRPSQGGGYTF
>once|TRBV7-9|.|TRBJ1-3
TGTGCCAGCAGCTTAGGGGGACAAGGAAACACCATATATTTT
CASSLGGQGNTIYF
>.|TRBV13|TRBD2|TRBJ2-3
TGTGCCAGCAGCTTAGGGAGGGGAGCGGGAGGCAAAACGCAGTATTTT
CASSLGRGAGGKTQYF
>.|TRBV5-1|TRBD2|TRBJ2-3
TGCGCCAGCAGCCCATGGACTAGCGGGGCCGCAGATACGCAGTATTTT
CASSPWTSGAADTQYF
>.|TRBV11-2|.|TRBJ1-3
TGTGCCAGCAGCTTTAACGGAGCGGGGAACACCATATATTTT
CASSFNGAGNTIYF
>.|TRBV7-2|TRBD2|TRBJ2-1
TGTGCCAGCAGCTTAGTAGGGGGACTAGCGGGGAACAATGAGCAGTTCTTC
CASSLVGGLAGNNEQFF
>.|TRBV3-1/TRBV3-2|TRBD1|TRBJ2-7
TGTGCCAGCAGCACCGGGACAGGGATCTACGAGCAGTACTTC
CASSTGTGIYEQYF
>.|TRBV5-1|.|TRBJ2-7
TGCGCCAGCAGCCGCTCTACCGGGAACTACGAGCAGTACTTC
CASSRSTGNYEQYF
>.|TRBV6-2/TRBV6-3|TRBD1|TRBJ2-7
TGTGCCAGCAGTTATCTCGCGACAGGGACCTACGAGCAGTACTTC
CASSYLATGTYEQYF